A selection of T cell receptor beta chains follows, all from one sample in a study of cytomegalovirus exposure and HLA in healthy donors. The table came from immunoSEQ multiplex PCR; TCRdb's copy has only in-frame clones and leaves some out. The repertoire shows tens of thousands of clones; the top ten hold approximately 11%. The sequencing input was PBMCs. The receptors stem from a woman in her forties or fifties in good health and CMV-seropositive. Each CDR3 is given with its conserved first and last residue.

v_gene,CDR3aa
TRBV2,CASRGDFSYNEQFF
TRBV19,CASSISTGITDTQYF
TRBV4-2,CASSQEGLAGSYEQYF
TRBV7-6,CASSLVHFETQYF
TRBV10-3,CAISDGWGPNTEAFF
TRBV6-5,CASSYSETSGSHEQYF
TRBV6-6,CASRRGQPDGYTF
TRBV28,CASSLGHRGHGYTF
TRBV5-1,CASSLPGFPYEQYF
TRBV6-5,CASNNPRGAQGYTF
TRBV6-5,CASTNYMNTEAFF
TRBV29-1,CSVEGGRADTEAFF
TRBV4-3,CASSQARGTKDGYTF
TRBV5-6,CASSFGLTNTGELFF
TRBV7-9,CASSFSHSGYQNQPQHF
TRBV15,CATSRGGGGGYEQYF
TRBV5-6,CASSLGSGSRSGELFF
TRBV7-9,CASSLGTRNDEQFF
TRBV12-5,CASGPRFAGAGETQYF
TRBV28,CASSFGGQAYNEQFF
TRBV7-2,CASTLALQETQYF
TRBV11-2,CASSLDRSSTDTQYF
TRBV19,CASSSWTVGDEQFF
TRBV2,CASGGQGSIQPQHF
TRBV5-1,CASSTVAGGNEKLFF
TRBV5-4,CASRRAGTAFYEQYF
TRBV11-3,CASSLDRNSPLHF
TRBV7-6,CASSVGAYEQYF
TRBV5-1,CASSWSGQGNYEQYF
TRBV5-1,CASSLQGQDVGLFF
TRBV4-1,CASSPTGPGETQYF
TRBV7-9,CASSLGARIYEQYF
TRBV4-1,CASSQDPTGGVQPQHF
TRBV30,CAWSLREQYF
TRBV5-4,CASSSVLSGLAYNEQFF
TRBV5-1,CASSSTGTGPYEQYF
TRBV5-1,CASSFTRTGSYEQYF
TRBV5-1,CASSAGYNTGELFF
TRBV2,CASPRGVGRDNQPQHF
TRBV5-1,CASSSKLGLLTYEQYF
TRBV10-1,CASSGGTVETQYF
TRBV5-4,CASTPDLGGYEQYF
TRBV27,CASSLTRDSGVGEKLFF
TRBV28,CASSRQPGQGYGYTF
TRBV7-3,CASSLRQGGTGELFF
TRBV7-6,CASGATGDEQYF
TRBV5-1,CASSLGDRVGNEQYF
TRBV29-1,CSVHSQTYEQYF
TRBV19,CASSPPGSGANVLTF
TRBV7-6,CASSQNYGTGELFF
TRBV6-5,CASSYFSGELFF
TRBV30,CAWSKGTQSTDTQYF
TRBV6-1,CASIVTPNSNQPQHF